This is a list of T cell receptor beta chains from one sample in a study of T cells after posttransplantation cyclophosphamide. Profiling relied on immunoSEQ multiplex PCR, and the TCRdb table lists in-frame clones only, not all of them. The sample carries tens of thousands of clones, 95% to 98% recorded once. The sequencing sample was made of naive CD4+ T cells sorted from PBMCs. The source of these receptors is a man in his forties or fifties in good health, CMV-negative, and a related stem cell transplant donor. Each CDR3 is given with its conserved first and last residue. The D gene is left open where the match is weak. Clone size, where shown, is once, few, many, or a class for clones that have expanded.

clone size	D gene	V gene	J gene	CDR3 DNA	CDR3 protein
NA	TRBD2	TRBV6-5	TRBJ2-2	TGTGCCACCTCAGCGGGAGGGCGGACCGGGGAGCTGTTTTTT	CATSAGGRTGELFF
once	NA	TRBV19	TRBJ2-6	TGTGCCAGTAGTATTATCGGCTCTGGGGCCAACGTCCTGACTTTC	CASSIIGSGANVLTF
NA	NA	TRBV5-4	TRBJ2-2	TGTGCCAGCAGAGCAGGGAGGACCGGGGAGCTGTTTTTT	CASRAGRTGELFF
once	TRBD1	TRBV6-5	TRBJ2-7	TGTGCCAGCAGACTTCACAGGGGGCTGGACGAGCAGTACTTC	CASRLHRGLDEQYF
NA	NA	TRBV28	TRBJ1-4	TGTGCCAGCAGACCATCTTTCATGTGGGGCAATGAAAAACTGTTTTTT	CASRPSFMWGNEKLFF
NA	TRBD1	TRBV30	TRBJ1-1	TGTGCCTGGAGTGGGGGGACAGGGAGCACTGAAGCTTTCTTT	CAWSGGTGSTEAFF
NA	NA	TRBV28	TRBJ1-1	TGTGCCAGCACCGCGGAGGGTGGGGCTGAAGCTTTCTTT	CASTAEGGAEAFF
NA	NA	TRBV28	TRBJ2-7	TGTGCCAGCAGTATACTTAGACAGGGAGGCGAGCAGTACTTC	CASSILRQGGEQYF
once	NA	TRBV30	TRBJ2-2	TGTGCCTGGAGTGGGGTACTAACCGGGGAGCTGTTTTTT	CAWSGVLTGELFF
NA	NA	TRBV4-1	TRBJ1-4	TGCGCCAGCAGCCAAGATGAGAGAAGTAATGAAAAACTGTTTTTT	CASSQDERSNEKLFF
once	NA	TRBV7-7	TRBJ1-4	TGTGCTAGCAGCCTCGACGGTGGGGGGAAACTGTTTTTT	CASSLDGGGKLFF
once	NA	TRBV7-8	TRBJ1-5	TGTGCCAGCAGCTACGGACAGCCGAATCAGCCCCAGCATTTT	CASSYGQPNQPQHF
NA	TRBD2	TRBV5-1	TRBJ2-6	TGCGCCAGCAGCCCTGTGGAGGGAGGGTCTGGGGCCAACGTCCTGACTTTC	CASSPVEGGSGANVLTF
NA	NA	TRBV11-3	TRBJ1-1	TGTGCCAGCAGCTTAGTCCGGGACACTGAAGCTTTCTTT	CASSLVRDTEAFF